The 7 T cell receptor beta chains given below trace back to one sample, sequenced in a study of Graves' ophthalmopathy and Graves' hyperthyroidism. The TCR beta CDR3 regions underwent amplification from RNA transcripts. First-round RT-PCR employed HTBI primers, with a second-round multiplex PCR after it. TCRdb re-analysed the multiplex PCR reads in MiXCR, keeping a single row per CDR3 protein. The table records about 620,000 distinct CDR3 sequences, about 20% of them present only once. The sample comprised peripheral blood. Receptor source: a woman younger than 30 with stable Graves' hyperthyroidism. Some clones in this sample may be carry-over from other donors' samples.

Concerning this clonotype: One junction end disagrees with the germline gene, perhaps due to a read error. The chain links TRBV7-2 to TRBJ2-4; weak D call: TRBD2 (5 bases). The CDR3 is 17 residues long. Germline V gene sequence: CDR1 SGHTA, CDR2 FQGNSA. CDR3 nucleotides: TGTGCCAGCAGCCCAGAGAGGGCAGAGTTAGCCAAAAACATTAAGTACTTC. The encoded protein is CASSPERAELAKNIKYF.

Only one count was recorded for this clonotype. This sequence joins TRBV7-9 and TRBJ1-1; the D is unclear. Deletions cut 3 bases from V and 4 bases from J, with 12 bases between. The CDR3 consists of 14 residues. Germline values: CDR1 SEHNR, CDR2 FQNEAQ (reference sequence). CDR3 in DNA: TGTGCCAGCAGCTTCGGCAGAACGGGCACTGAAGCTTTCTTT. Its translation is CASSFGRTGTEAFF.

The chain couples TRBV6-1 to TRBJ2-7; 9 nucleotides line up with TRBD1. Trimming took 6 bases from V and 3 from J; bases not matched to a gene: 6. Germline loops: CDR1 MNHNS, CDR2 SASEGT. The CDR3 runs to 14 residues. The CDR3 coding sequence is TGTGCCAGCAGGGTGGGACAGGGTAGCTACGAGCAGTACTTC. Translated, it gives CASRVGQGSYEQYF.

This clonotype was seen many times. The chain carries TRBV18 and TRBJ2-7; TRBD1 matches 9 bases. The CDR3 loop spans 15 amino acids. Germline-derived CDR1 and CDR2 are KGHSH and LQKENI. The V and J ends lost 6 bases and 6 bases, in that order; junction bases with no gene match: 12. DNA of the CDR3: TGTGCCAGCTCCCGAACCCTGGACAGGGGCGGCGAGCAGTACTTC. Encoded protein: CASSRTLDRGGEQYF.

This clonotype was recorded many times. This chain uses TRBV7-2 with TRBJ2-5, with a tentative D call TRBD2 (7 bases). The CDR3 is 14 amino acids. The germline V gene encodes CDR1 SGHTA and CDR2 FQGNSA. The germline V and J ends were trimmed by 6 bases and 7 bases, with 18 bases remaining between them. CDR3 protein: CASRIRGADGTQYF. CDR3 bases: TGTGCCAGCAGAATTCGGGGGGCGGATGGGACCCAGTACTTC. Filled out from reference TRBV7-2 and TRBJ2-5, the complete variable domain reads GAGVSQSPSNKVTEKGKDVELRCDPISGHTALYWYRQSLGQGLEFLIYFQGNSAPDKSGLPSDRFSAERTGGSVSTLTIQRTQQEDSAVYLCASRIRGADGTQYFGPGTRLLVL.

This clonotype was counted between two and nine times. V is TRBV28 and J is TRBJ2-4; D uncertain. This CDR3 contains 16 residues. Germline loops: CDR1 MDHEN, CDR2 SYDVKM. V shed 5 bases and J shed 3 bases, with 17 bases lying between them. CDR3 protein: CASSPRLPSGKNIQYF. In nucleotides, the CDR3 is TGTGCCAGCAGTCCGAGACTCCCATCGGGCAAAAACATTCAGTACTTC.

The rearrangement uses TRBV6-1 and TRBJ2-7; 9 bases are shared with TRBD1. The V gene's germline CDR1 is MNHNS and CDR2 SASEGT. The CDR3 spans 16 residues. V was pared by 7 bases and J by 4 bases, with 14 bases of the junction left unmatched. CDR3 nucleotides: TGTGCCAGCAAAAAAGGGGACAGGGACCGGGTATACGAGCAGTACTTC. Protein product: CASKKGDRDRVYEQYF.